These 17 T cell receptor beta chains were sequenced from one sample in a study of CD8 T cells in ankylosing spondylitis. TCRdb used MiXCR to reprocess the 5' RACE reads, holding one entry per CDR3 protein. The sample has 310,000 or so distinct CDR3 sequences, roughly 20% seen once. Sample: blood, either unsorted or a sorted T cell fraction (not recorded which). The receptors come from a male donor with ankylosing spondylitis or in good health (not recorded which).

CDR3 residues: CASSLVIDQPQHF. The CDR3 bases are TGTGCCAGCAGCTTAGTGATCGATCAGCCCCAGCATTTT. The V gene is TRBV7-8, the J gene TRBJ1-5, with no clear D. Germline values: CDR1 SGHVS, CDR2 FQNEAQ. The V end lost 1 base, the J end lost 5 bases, and 6 bases lay between the germline ends. The CDR3 totals 13 residues.

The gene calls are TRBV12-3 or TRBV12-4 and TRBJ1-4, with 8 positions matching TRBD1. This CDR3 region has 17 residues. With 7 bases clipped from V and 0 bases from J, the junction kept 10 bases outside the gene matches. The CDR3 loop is CASTLGTGVSTNEKLFF. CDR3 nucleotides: TGTGCCAGCACCCTTGGGACAGGTGTATCAACTAATGAAAAACTGTTTTTT.

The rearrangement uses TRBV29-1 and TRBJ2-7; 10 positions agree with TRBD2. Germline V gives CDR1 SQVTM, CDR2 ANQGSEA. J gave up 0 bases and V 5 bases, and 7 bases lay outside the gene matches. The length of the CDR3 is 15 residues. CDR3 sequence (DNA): TGCAGCGTTTCGATACTAGCGGGATCCTCCTACGAGCAGTACGTC. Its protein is CSVSILAGSSYEQYV.

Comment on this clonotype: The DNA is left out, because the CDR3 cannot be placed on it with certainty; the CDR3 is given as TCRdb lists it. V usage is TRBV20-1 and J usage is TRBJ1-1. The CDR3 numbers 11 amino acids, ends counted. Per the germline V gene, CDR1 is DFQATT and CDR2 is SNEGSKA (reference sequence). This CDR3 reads CSTSAGTEAFF.

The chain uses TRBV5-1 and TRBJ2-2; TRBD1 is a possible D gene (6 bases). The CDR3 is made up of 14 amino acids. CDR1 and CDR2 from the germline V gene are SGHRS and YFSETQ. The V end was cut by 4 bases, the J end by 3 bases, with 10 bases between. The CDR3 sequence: CASSANRDTGELFF. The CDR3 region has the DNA TGCGCCAGCAGCGCTAACAGGGACACCGGGGAGCTGTTTTTT.

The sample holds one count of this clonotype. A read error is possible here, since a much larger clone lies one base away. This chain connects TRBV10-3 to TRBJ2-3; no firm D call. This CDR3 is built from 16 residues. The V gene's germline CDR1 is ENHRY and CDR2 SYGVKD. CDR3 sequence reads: CATSERIAAPADTQYF. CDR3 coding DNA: TGTGCCACCAGTGAAAGGATAGCCGCCCCCGCAGATACGCAGTATTTT.

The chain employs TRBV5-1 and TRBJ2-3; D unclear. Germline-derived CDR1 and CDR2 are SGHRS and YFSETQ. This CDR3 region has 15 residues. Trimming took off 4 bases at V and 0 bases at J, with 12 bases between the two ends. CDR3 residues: CASSPTVRSTDTQYF. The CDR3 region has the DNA TGCGCCAGCAGCCCAACCGTGCGTAGCACAGATACGCAGTATTTT.

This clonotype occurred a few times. The DNA of the CDR3 is TGCAGTGCTAGAGATCGGCAGAGAAACACCATATATTTT. Amino acids: CSARDRQRNTIYF. V gene TRBV20-1 combines with J gene TRBJ1-3; D is unclear. Trimming removed 0 bases from V and 5 bases from J, with 8 bases in between. Germline V gene data show CDR1 as DFQATT and CDR2 as SNEGSKA (reference sequence). The length of the CDR3 is 13 residues.

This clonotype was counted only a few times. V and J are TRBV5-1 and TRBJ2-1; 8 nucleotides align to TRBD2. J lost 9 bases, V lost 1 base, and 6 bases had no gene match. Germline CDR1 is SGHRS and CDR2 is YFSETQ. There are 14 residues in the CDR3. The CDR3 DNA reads TGCGCCAGCAGCTTGTTACTAGCGGAGGGTGAGCAGTTCTTC. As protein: CASSLLLAEGEQFF.

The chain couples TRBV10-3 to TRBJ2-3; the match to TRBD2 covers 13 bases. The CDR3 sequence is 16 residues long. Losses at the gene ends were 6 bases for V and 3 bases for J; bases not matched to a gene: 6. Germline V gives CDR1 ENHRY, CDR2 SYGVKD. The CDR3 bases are TGTGCCATCAGGCCCGGGACTAGCGGGACTACAGATACGCAGTATTTT. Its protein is CAIRPGTSGTTDTQYF.

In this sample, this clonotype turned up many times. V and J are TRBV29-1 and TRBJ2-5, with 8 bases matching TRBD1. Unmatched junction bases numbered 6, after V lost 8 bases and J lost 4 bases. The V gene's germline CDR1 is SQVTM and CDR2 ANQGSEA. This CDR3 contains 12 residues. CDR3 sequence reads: CSSGQGTETQYF. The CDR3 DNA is TGCAGCAGTGGACAGGGCACAGAGACCCAGTACTTC.

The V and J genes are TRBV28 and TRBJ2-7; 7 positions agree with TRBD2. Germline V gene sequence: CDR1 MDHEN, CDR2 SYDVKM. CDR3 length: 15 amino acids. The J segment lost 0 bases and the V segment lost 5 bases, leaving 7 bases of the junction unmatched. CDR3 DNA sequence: TGTGCCAGCAGTAGCCCTTCTAGCGGCTCCTACGAGCAGTACGTC. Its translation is CASSSPSSGSYEQYV.

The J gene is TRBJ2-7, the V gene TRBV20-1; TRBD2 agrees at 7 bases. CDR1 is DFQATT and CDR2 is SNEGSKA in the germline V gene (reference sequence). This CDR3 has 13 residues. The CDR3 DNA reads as TGCAGTGCTAGAGATGTGACTAGCTACGAGCAGTGCGTC. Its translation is CSARDVTSYEQCV.

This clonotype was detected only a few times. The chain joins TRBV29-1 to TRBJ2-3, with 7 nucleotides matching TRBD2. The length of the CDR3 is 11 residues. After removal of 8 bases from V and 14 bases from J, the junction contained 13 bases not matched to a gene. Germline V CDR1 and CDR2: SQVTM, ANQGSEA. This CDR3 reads CSTDSSGIRYF. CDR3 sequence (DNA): TGCAGCACGGATTCAAGCGGGATTCGGTATTTT.

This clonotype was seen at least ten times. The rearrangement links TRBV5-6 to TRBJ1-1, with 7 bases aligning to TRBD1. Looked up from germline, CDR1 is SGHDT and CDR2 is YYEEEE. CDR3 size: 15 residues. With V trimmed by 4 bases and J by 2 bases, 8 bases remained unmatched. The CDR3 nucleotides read TGTGCCAGCAGCAGAACAGGGGTTAGCAACACTGAAGCTTTCTTT. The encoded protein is CASSRTGVSNTEAFF.

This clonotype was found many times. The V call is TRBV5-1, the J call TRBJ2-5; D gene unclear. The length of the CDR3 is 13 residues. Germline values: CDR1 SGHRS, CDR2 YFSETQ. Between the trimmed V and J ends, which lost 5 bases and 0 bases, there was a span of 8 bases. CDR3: CASRLSYQETQYF. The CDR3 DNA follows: TGCGCCAGCAGACTATCCTACCAAGAGACCCAGTACTTC.

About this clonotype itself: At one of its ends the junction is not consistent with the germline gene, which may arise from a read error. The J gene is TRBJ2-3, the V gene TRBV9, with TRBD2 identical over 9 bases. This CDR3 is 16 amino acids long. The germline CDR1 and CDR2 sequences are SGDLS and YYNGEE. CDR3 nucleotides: TGTGCCAGCAGCCCGACGACTAGCGGAAACACAGATACGCCGTATTTT. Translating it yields CASSPTTSGNTDTPYF.